This T cell receptor (beta chain) was recorded in a study of read filtering for tumor transcriptome and immune sequencing. Study information: Patients were 17 male and some 13 female, mean age 65.9 years, range roughly 47 to 80. Broader study findings: Correlation between methods rose after single-read clonotypes were removed.

Losses at the gene ends were 7 bases for V and 7 bases for J; bases not matched to a gene: 13. This CDR3 comprises 15 residues. Germline V gene lookup returns CDR1 SQVTM and CDR2 ANQGSEA. From 350 to 500 ng of RNA, a library with molecular barcoded alpha/delta and beta/gamma adaptors was made. TCRdb processed the reads anew with MiXCR; each CDR3 protein has one entry. The repertoire holds tens of thousands of distinct CDR3 sequences, with around 18% as singletons. This clonotype has at least ten counts. The antigen is undetermined. The rearrangement links TRBV29-1 to TRBJ1-1; TRBD1 agrees at 12 bases. This receptor was obtained from a donor at least 40 years old with multiple myeloma. Material for sequencing was a population of CD138-negative cells sorted from bone marrow. The CDR3 spells CSARQGTGGRFEAFF. For the CDR3, the DNA is TGCAGCGCCCGACAGGGGACAGGGGGCCGCTTTGAAGCTTTCTTT.